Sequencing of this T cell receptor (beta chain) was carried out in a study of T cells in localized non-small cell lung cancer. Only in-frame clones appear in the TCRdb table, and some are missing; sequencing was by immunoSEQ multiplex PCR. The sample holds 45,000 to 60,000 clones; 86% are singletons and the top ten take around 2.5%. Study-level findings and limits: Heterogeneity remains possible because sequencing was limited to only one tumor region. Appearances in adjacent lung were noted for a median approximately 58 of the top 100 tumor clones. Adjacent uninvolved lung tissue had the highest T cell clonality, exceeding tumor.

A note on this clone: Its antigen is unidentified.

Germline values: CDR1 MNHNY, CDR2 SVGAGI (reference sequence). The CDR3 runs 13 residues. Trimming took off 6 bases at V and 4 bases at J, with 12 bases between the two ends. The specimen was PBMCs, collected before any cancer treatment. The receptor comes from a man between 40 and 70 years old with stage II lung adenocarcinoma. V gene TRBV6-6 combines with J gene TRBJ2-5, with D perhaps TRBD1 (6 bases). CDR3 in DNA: TGTGCCAGCAGCGAACAGGGACGAGAGACCCAGTACTTC. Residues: CASSEQGRETQYF.